This T cell receptor (beta chain) was observed in a study of T-cell reconstitution after alpha-beta-depleted transplantation in children. General study results and limits: It was reported that alpha-beta T cells came from several hundred expanded graft clones (about two months after transplant). At the one-year point after transplant, T-cell counts and TCRbeta diversity were found to come mostly from T cells that had been newly produced. Elevated TCRbeta diversity at day 60 was traced, in some patients, to surviving recipient T cells and thymic progenitors.

J lost 6 bases, V lost 6 bases, and 13 bases had no gene match. CDR1 is WNHNN and CDR2 is SYGVQD in the germline V gene (reference sequence). The CDR3 is 17 residues long. TCRbeta library preparation incorporated unique molecular identifiers. MiXCR, run by TCRdb on the PCR reads, gives a single entry per CDR3 protein. The sample includes around 670,000 distinct CDR3 sequences, around 13% seen only once; the top ten take 0.79%. This clonotype was counted only a few times. Its antigen is unidentified. The chain uses TRBV10-1 and TRBJ2-7; 14 bases align to TRBD2. This specimen was PBMCs, taken before TCRalphabeta/CD19-depleted stem cell transplant. The sequence came from a girl aged 2 to 10 with congenital amegakaryocytic thrombocytopenia, due to receive a stem cell transplant. CDR3 nucleotides: TGCGCCAGCAGCCCGGGACTAGCGGGAGATGAGGTTAGCGAGCAGTACTTC. Its translation: CASSPGLAGDEVSEQYF.